These 20 T cell receptor beta chains share one sample of origin, sequenced in a study of T cells in Graves' hyperthyroidism and ophthalmopathy (dated by TCRdb to between 2018 and 2020). Libraries were constructed by multiplex PCR. The data were produced on an Illumina HiSeq 2000. The TCR beta CDR3 regions were amplified from the RNA transcripts. The TCR CDR3 was subjected to a first round of RT-PCR using the HTBI primer set and the Qiagen OneStep RT-PCR kit. In-frame beta chains were kept once TCRdb had trimmed the public reads at Q25 with fastp and called clones with MiXCR. CDR3 protein sequences are deduplicated, and each keeps its most common genes and DNA. In all, the sample holds around 540,000 distinct CDR3 sequences, and 40% to 55% of those were seen once. Of the sample, 8% to 8.5% is held by the ten largest clones. Input material: peripheral blood or thyroid tissue (not recorded which). The receptors come from a woman aged 18-35 years with Graves' hyperthyroidism. Donor details come from another sample of the same person, matched by shared clones.

This chain links TRBV6-1 with TRBJ1-4, with 9 bases lining up with TRBD1. V dropped 5 bases and J dropped 7; count of bases not matched to a gene: 5. This CDR3 is 14 amino acids long. The germline V gene encodes CDR1 MNHNS and CDR2 SASEGT. Written as DNA, the CDR3 is TGTGCCAGCAGTTGGACAGGGGCAGGTGAAAAACTGTTTTTT. Translating gives CASSWTGAGEKLFF.

V and J are TRBV12-3 or TRBV12-4 and TRBJ1-2; D possibly corresponds to TRBD1 (6 bases). The CDR3 is 13 amino acids. Trimming took off 7 bases at V and 8 bases at J, with 17 bases between the two ends. CDR3 bases: TGTGCCAGCACCCAGGGGTGGGAAGGAGGCTACACCTTC. Encoded protein: CASTQGWEGGYTF.

Ten or more counts support this clonotype. The chain couples TRBV6-5 to TRBJ1-1; D is uncertain. Trimming took 2 bases from V and 5 from J, leaving 15 bases between them. Germline V CDR1 and CDR2: MNHEY, SVGAGI. The CDR3 loop spans 15 amino acids. CDR3 coding DNA: TGTGCCAGCAGTTACCACGCCGGCATGGAGACTGAAGCTTTCTTT. The encoded protein is CASSYHAGMETEAFF.

The chain links TRBV25-1 to TRBJ1-2; 11 bases fit TRBD1. CDR1 and CDR2 (germline): MGHDK, SYGVNS. The CDR3 totals 16 residues. J was trimmed by 4 bases and V by 5 bases; bases with no gene match: 9. CDR3 in DNA: TGTGCCAGCAGTTATATTCGGACAGGGGGCGCCTATGGCTACACCTTC. It yields the protein CASSYIRTGGAYGYTF.

The rearrangement uses TRBV15 and TRBJ1-2, with D possibly TRBD1 on 5 matching bases. The germline V gene has CDR1 LNHNV and CDR2 YYDKDF (reference sequence). The CDR3 is 12 residues long. The V end was cut by 3 bases, the J end by 4 bases, with 6 bases between. The CDR3 here is CATSSTGYGYTF. For the CDR3, the DNA is TGTGCCACCAGCAGCACAGGCTATGGCTACACCTTC.

The V and J genes are TRBV2 and TRBJ2-2, with D possibly TRBD1 on 5 matching bases. V lost 3 bases and J 3 bases, leaving 14 bases between the germline ends. Germline CDR1 is SNHLY and CDR2 is FYNNEI. This CDR3 has 16 residues. This CDR3 is CASSEQAYRYTGELFF. The CDR3 nucleotides read TGTGCCAGCAGTGAGCAAGCGTACAGGTACACCGGGGAGCTGTTTTTT.

A few counts support this clonotype. The rearrangement uses TRBV20-1 and TRBJ2-5; TRBD2 matches 10 bases. The trim removed 5 bases at V and 1 base at J, leaving 4 bases unmatched. Germline V lookup: CDR1 DFQATT, CDR2 SNEGSKA (reference sequence). The CDR3 extends over 14 amino acids. The CDR3 bases are TGCAGTGCTGGACTAGCGGCTACCCAAGAGACCCAGTACTTC. It codes for CSAGLAATQETQYF.

This chain connects TRBV2 to TRBJ2-3; the match to TRBD2 covers 7 bases. CDR3 size: 14 residues. Germline trimming cut 10 bases from V and 5 bases from J; bases unmatched to any gene: 12. In germline, CDR1 is SNHLY, CDR2 FYNNEI. This chain's CDR3 is CANNPSGGRDTQYF. The CDR3 DNA follows: TGTGCCAACAATCCTAGCGGAGGCAGAGATACGCAGTATTTT.

The chain links TRBV29-1 to TRBJ1-5; D is unclear. The germline V and J ends were trimmed by 4 bases and 1 base, with 11 bases remaining between them. This CDR3 contains 14 residues. Germline lookup yields CDR1 SQVTM and CDR2 ANQGSEA. The CDR3: CSVGGGMSNQPQHF. CDR3 DNA: TGCAGCGTTGGAGGAGGAATGAGCAATCAGCCCCAGCATTTT.

This chain joins TRBV2 and TRBJ2-7; TRBD2 matches 13 bases. This CDR3 spans 14 amino acids. Germline CDR1 SNHLY, CDR2 FYNNEI. The CDR3 reads CASQGTSGTYEQYF. For the CDR3, the DNA is TGTGCAAGCCAGGGGACTAGCGGGACCTACGAGCAGTACTTC. Combining the CDR3 with reference TRBV2 and TRBJ2-7 gives the whole variable domain EPEVTQTPSHQVTQMGQEVILRCVPISNHLYFYWYRQILGQKVEFLVSFYNNEISEKSEIFDDQFSVERPDGSNFTLKIRSTKLEDSAMYFCASQGTSGTYEQYFGPGTRLTVT.

The chain recombines TRBV7-2 with TRBJ1-1, with TRBD1 matching 11 bases. Germline trimming cut 5 bases from V and 5 bases from J; bases unmatched to any gene: 7. Germline assignment: CDR1 SGHTA and CDR2 FQGNSA. This CDR3 is 15 amino acids long. Written as DNA, the CDR3 is TGTGCCAGCAGCCCGGGACAGGGGGTGGGGACTGAAGCTTTCTTT. This gives the protein CASSPGQGVGTEAFF. Variable domain in full (rest from reference TRBV7-2 and TRBJ1-1): GAGVSQSPSNKVTEKGKDVELRCDPISGHTALYWYRQSLGQGLEFLIYFQGNSAPDKSGLPSDRFSAERTGGSVSTLTIQRTQQEDSAVYLCASSPGQGVGTEAFFGQGTRLTVV.

V usage is TRBV2 and J usage is TRBJ2-7; TRBD1 matches 8 bases. The germline V gene encodes CDR1 SNHLY and CDR2 FYNNEI. V was clipped by 5 bases and J by 12 bases; unmatched bases: 9. CDR3 length: 12 amino acids. This CDR3 reads CASSYRGDGGYF. The CDR3 bases are TGTGCCAGCAGTTACAGGGGGGATGGGGGGTACTTC. Variable domain in full (rest from reference TRBV2 and TRBJ2-7): EPEVTQTPSHQVTQMGQEVILRCVPISNHLYFYWYRQILGQKVEFLVSFYNNEISEKSEIFDDQFSVERPDGSNFTLKIRSTKLEDSAMYFCASSYRGDGGYFGPGTRLTVT.

This clonotype showed up many times. The J gene is TRBJ1-6, the V gene TRBV19, with D possibly being TRBD1 (5 bases). Germline lookup yields CDR1 LNHDA and CDR2 SQIVND (reference sequence). This CDR3 contains 14 residues. With 5 bases removed from V and 7 bases from J, the gap between germline ends came to 12 bases. The CDR3 region has the DNA TGTGCCAGTAGTCCCTCGGGGCGAAATTCACCCCTCCACTTT. Encoded protein: CASSPSGRNSPLHF. The entire variable domain, with the rest obtained from reference TRBV19 and TRBJ1-6, is as follows: DGGITQSPKYLFRKEGQNVTLSCEQNLNHDAMYWYRQDPGQGLRLIYYSQIVNDFQKGDIAEGYSVSREKKESFPLTVTSAQKNPTAFYLCASSPSGRNSPLHFGNGTRLTVT.

This chain joins TRBV7-3 and TRBJ1-2, with D hard to call. The CDR3 covers 14 residues. The V gene's germline CDR1 is SGHTA and CDR2 FQGTGA. Between the trimmed V and J ends, which lost 11 bases and 1 base, there was a span of 17 bases. The CDR3: CAWTRGWGNYGYTF. The CDR3 DNA reads TGTGCCTGGACGAGAGGCTGGGGTAACTATGGCTACACCTTC.

The chain has TRBV20-1 and TRBJ2-7; D is possibly TRBD2 (5 bases). V shed 7 bases and J shed 0 bases, with 10 bases lying between them. The CDR3 is made up of 12 amino acids. The germline CDR1 and CDR2 sequences are DFQATT and SNEGSKA (reference sequence). The CDR3 is CSGDGNSYEQYF. CDR3 sequence (DNA): TGCAGTGGAGACGGGAACTCCTACGAGCAGTACTTC.

This chain connects TRBV15 to TRBJ2-5, with a possible D match to TRBD1 (6 bases). CDR1 is LNHNV, CDR2 YYDKDF, per germline (reference sequence). The germline V and J ends were trimmed by 3 bases and 4 bases, with 12 bases remaining between them. This CDR3 spans 14 amino acids. The chain's CDR3 is CATSRVGRGETQYF. CDR3 bases: TGTGCCACCAGCAGGGTCGGCAGGGGAGAGACCCAGTACTTC.

In its sample, this clonotype was seen a few times. This chain joins TRBV29-1 and TRBJ1-4; 12 nucleotides align to TRBD1. The germline CDR1 and CDR2 sequences are SQVTM and ANQGSEA. V dropped 6 bases and J dropped 5; count of bases not matched to a gene: 10. The CDR3 consists of 16 residues. The CDR3 is CSVAGTGGIGNEKLFF. The DNA for the CDR3 is TGCAGCGTCGCCGGGACAGGGGGCATAGGGAATGAAAAACTGTTTTTT.

The chain carries TRBV7-8 and TRBJ1-5, with 8 nucleotides matching TRBD1. Germline lookup yields CDR1 SGHVS and CDR2 FQNEAQ. V gave up 4 bases and J gave up 3 bases; unmatched junction bases: 14. The CDR3 runs to 18 residues. The CDR3 loop is CASSSIWTEDRVNQPQHF. CDR3 coding DNA: TGTGCCAGCAGCTCAATCTGGACTGAGGACAGGGTCAATCAGCCCCAGCATTTT. The full variable domain, in which reference TRBV7-8 and TRBJ1-5 provide the parts outside the CDR3, is GAGVSQSPRYKVAKRGQDVALRCDPISGHVSLFWYQQALGQGPEFLTYFQNEAQLDKSGLPSDRFFAERPEGSVSTLKIQRTQQEDSAVYLCASSSIWTEDRVNQPQHFGDGTRLSIL.

This clonotype has more than one count but fewer than ten. The chain combines TRBV2 with TRBJ1-6, with a weak D call TRBD1 (5 bases). The germline CDR1 and CDR2 sequences are SNHLY and FYNNEI. The CDR3 sequence is 15 residues long. V dropped 7 bases and J dropped 7 bases, with 17 bases sitting between them. CDR3 sequence: CASIQGPSLNSPLHF. The CDR3 nucleotides are TGTGCCAGCATCCAGGGACCCAGTCTGAATTCACCCCTCCACTTT.

This clonotype appeared many times. The chain carries TRBV5-1 and TRBJ1-5; no definite D call. The length of the CDR3 is 15 residues. Germline V lookup: CDR1 SGHRS, CDR2 YFSETQ. Between the trimmed V and J ends, which lost 4 bases and 5 bases, there was a span of 16 bases. CDR3 coding DNA: TGCGCCAGCAGCCCAGGAGGACTCGGCGATCAGCCCCAGCATTTT. It is translated as CASSPGGLGDQPQHF. Supplemented by reference TRBV5-1 and TRBJ1-5, the full variable domain reads KAGVTQTPRYLIKTRGQQVTLSCSPISGHRSVSWYQQTPGQGLQFLFEYFSETQRNKGNFPGRFSGRQFSNSRSEMNVSTLELGDSALYLCASSPGGLGDQPQHFGDGTRLSIL.